This record looks at one TCR beta chain sequence and its context. Germline assignment: CDR1 SGHRS and CDR2 YFSETQ. The CDR3 length is 15 residues. V was trimmed by 2 bases and J by 0 bases, leaving 9 bases between them. The data were taken from a study of shared clonotypes between healthy human individuals. Naive CD8 cells lacked CD45RO, underwent positive selection for CCR7 and left out terminally differentiated effector memory CD45RA+ cells. The table came from immunoSEQ multiplex PCR; TCRdb's copy has only in-frame clones and leaves some out. Of about 2 million clones in the sample, 85% to 95% were seen once.

This TCR was sampled from a man between 18 and 29 years old in good health. What was sequenced was naive CD8+ T cells sorted from blood. The rearrangement links TRBV5-1 to TRBJ2-1; D possibly corresponds to TRBD1 (5 bases). CDR3 amino acids: CASSFADTSYNEQFF. DNA for the CDR3: TGCGCCAGCAGCTTTGCGGACACCTCCTACAATGAGCAGTTCTTC.